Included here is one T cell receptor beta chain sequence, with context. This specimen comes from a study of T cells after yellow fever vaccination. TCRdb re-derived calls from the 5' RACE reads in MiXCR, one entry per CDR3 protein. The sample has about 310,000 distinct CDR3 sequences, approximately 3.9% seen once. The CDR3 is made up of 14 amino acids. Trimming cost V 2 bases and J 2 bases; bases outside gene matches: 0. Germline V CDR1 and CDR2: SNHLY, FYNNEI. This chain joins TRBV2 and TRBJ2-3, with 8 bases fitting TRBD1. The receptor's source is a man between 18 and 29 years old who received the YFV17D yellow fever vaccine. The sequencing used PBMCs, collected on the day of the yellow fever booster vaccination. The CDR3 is CASSEQGATDTQYF. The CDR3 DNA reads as TGTGCCAGCAGTGAACAGGGGGCCACAGATACGCAGTATTTT.